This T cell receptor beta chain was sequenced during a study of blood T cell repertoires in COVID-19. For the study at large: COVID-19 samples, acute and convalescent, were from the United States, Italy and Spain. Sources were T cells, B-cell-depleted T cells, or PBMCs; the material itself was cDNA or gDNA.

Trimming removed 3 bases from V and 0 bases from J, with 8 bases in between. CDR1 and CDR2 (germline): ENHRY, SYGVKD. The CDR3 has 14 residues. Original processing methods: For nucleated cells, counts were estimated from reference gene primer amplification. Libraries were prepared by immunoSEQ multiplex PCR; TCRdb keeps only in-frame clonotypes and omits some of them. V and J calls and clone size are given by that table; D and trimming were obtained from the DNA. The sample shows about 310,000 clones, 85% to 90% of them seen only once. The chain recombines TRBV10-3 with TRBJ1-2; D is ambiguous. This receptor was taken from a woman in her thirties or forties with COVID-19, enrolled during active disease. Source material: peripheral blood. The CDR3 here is CAISDSYSNYGYTF. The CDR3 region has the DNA TGTGCCATCAGTGACAGTTATTCTAACTATGGCTACACCTTC.